This is a list of T cell receptor beta chains from one sample in a study of cytotoxic CD8 clonotypes in ibrutinib-treated CLL. Clones were read by immunoSEQ multiplex PCR, and TCRdb kept only the in-frame ones, dropping some. The data show a few hundred thousand clones, about 80% seen once. The starting material was PBMCs, obtained before ibrutinib treatment. Every receptor here comes from a human donor with chronic lymphocytic leukemia. Both conserved end residues are part of each CDR3. D genes are given only for firm matches. Expanded clones are given a class, and other clones once, few, many or no size at all.

>TRBJ2-1|15|TRBV7-2|TRBD1|-
CASSSRQGSYNEQFF
TGTGCCAGCAGCTCTAGACAGGGCTCCTACAATGAGCAGTTCTTC
>TRBJ1-3|15|TRBV19|-|-
CASSIAGSSGNTIYF
TGTGCCAGTAGTATAGCGGGCAGCTCTGGAAACACCATATATTTT
>TRBJ1-2|17|TRBV4-2|-|-
CASSQDLWADSTYGYTF
TGTGCCAGCAGCCAAGACCTTTGGGCCGACAGCACCTATGGCTACACCTTC
>TRBJ1-2|13|TRBV5-1|-|-
CASSLVLDRVLAF
TGCGCCAGCAGCTTGGTGCTGGACAGAGTCTTAGCCTTC
>TRBJ2-5|14|TRBV5-1|-|-
CASSSPAIQETQYF
TGCGCCAGCAGCTCCCCTGCGATCCAAGAGACCCAGTACTTC
>TRBJ2-1|18|TRBV10-3|TRBD2|-
CAIRANLRGLADYNEQFF
TGTGCCATCAGAGCGAACCTACGGGGACTAGCGGATTACAATGAGCAGTTCTTC
>TRBJ1-2|12|TRBV30|-|-
CAWSSEAYGYTF
TGTGCCTGGAGCTCGGAAGCTTATGGCTACACCTTC
>TRBJ2-7|15|TRBV6-5|-|few
CASSNGLMTVYEQYF
TGTGCCAGCAGTAACGGACTAATGACGGTCTACGAGCAGTACTTC
>TRBJ2-3|13|TRBV30|-|-
CAWKLRGTDTQYF
TGTGCCTGGAAACTGAGGGGTACAGATACGCAGTATTTT
>TRBJ2-1|15|TRBV9|-|few
CASTGGPSSYNEQFF
TGTGCCAGCACCGGAGGGCCAAGCTCCTACAATGAGCAGTTCTTC
>TRBJ2-3|14|TRBV12-5|-|-
CASGLGTETDTQYF
TGTGCTAGTGGTTTGGGGACAGAAACAGATACGCAGTATTTT
>TRBJ2-7|13|TRBV11-1|-|-
CASSLDWSYEQYF
TGTGCCAGCAGTTTGGACTGGTCCTACGAGCAGTACTTC
>TRBJ2-7|14|TRBV6-1|-|-
CASSATVPTYEQYF
TGTGCCAGCAGTGCGACTGTTCCAACCTACGAGCAGTACTTC
>TRBJ1-5|15|TRBV7-6|TRBD1|-
CASSLEQGSSQPQHF
TGTGCCAGCAGCTTGGAACAGGGGAGTAGTCAGCCCCAGCATTTT
>TRBJ1-2|11|TRBV7-2|-|-
CASSRFYGYTF
TGTGCCAGCAGCCGCTTCTATGGCTACACCTTC
>TRBJ1-1|14|TRBV18|-|-
CASSPRQENTEAFF
TGTGCCAGCTCACCACGCCAAGAGAACACTGAAGCTTTCTTT
>TRBJ1-1|13|TRBV28|TRBD1|-
CASSPGQGTEAFF
TGTGCCAGCAGTCCCGGACAGGGGACAGAAGCTTTCTTT
>TRBJ2-1|14|TRBV15|-|-
CATSSRERFDEQFF
TGTGCCACCAGCAGCCGGGAGAGGTTCGATGAGCAGTTCTTC
>TRBJ2-1|17|TRBV7-8|-|once
CASSTPPAGRSYNEQFF
TGTGCCAGCAGCACCCCGCCCGCGGGGCGTTCCTACAATGAGCAGTTCTTC
>TRBJ2-5|15|TRBV18|-|once
CASSDGSGGGETQYF
TGTGCCAGCTCAGACGGGTCAGGAGGAGGGGAGACCCAGTACTTC
>TRBJ2-3|12|TRBV30|-|-
CAWSVPPDTQYF
TGTGCCTGGAGTGTACCCCCAGATACGCAGTATTTT
>TRBJ2-7|15|TRBV19|TRBD2|few
CASSVSGRMSGEQYF
TGTGCCAGTAGTGTTAGCGGGAGGATGTCTGGCGAGCAGTACTTC
>TRBJ2-1|14|TRBV9|-|once
CASSYHGTDGEQFF
TGTGCCAGCAGCTACCACGGGACCGACGGAGAGCAGTTCTTC
>TRBJ1-5|16|TRBV6-1|-|-
CASSGERMGSNQPQHF
TGTGCCAGCAGTGGGGAAAGGATGGGCAGCAATCAGCCCCAGCATTTT
>TRBJ2-1|14|TRBV7-2|-|-
CASSPLRGGNEQFF
TGTGCCAGCAGCCCCCTCAGGGGGGGGAATGAGCAGTTCTTC
>TRBJ2-1|14|TRBV25-1|TRBD2|-
CASSGTSGRRGQFF
TGTGCCAGCAGTGGGACTAGCGGGAGGAGAGGGCAGTTCTTC
>TRBJ2-7|14|TRBV18|TRBD2|once
CASSPSASGRAQNF
TGTGCCAGCTCACCATCGGCTAGCGGGAGGGCCCAAAACTTC
>TRBJ1-1|10|TRBV30|-|few
CAWSVNEAFF
TGTGCCTGGAGTGTTAATGAAGCTTTCTTT
>TRBJ2-1|18|TRBV5-1|TRBD2|once
CASSRAPGLAGGYNEQFF
TGCGCCAGCAGCCGTGCGCCGGGACTAGCGGGAGGCTACAATGAGCAGTTCTTC
>TRBJ2-5|16|TRBV5-6|-|few
CASSLGHAGFSETQYF
TGTGCCAGCAGCCTAGGACACGCGGGGTTTTCGGAGACCCAGTACTTC
>TRBJ2-3|14|TRBV10-3|-|-
CAINRGRITDTQYF
TGTGCCATCAATCGTGGGAGGATCACAGATACGCAGTATTTT
>TRBJ2-7|17|TRBV5-1|-|once
CASSLASLGTSLGEQYF
TGCGCCAGCAGCTTGGCTTCTTTGGGTACTAGCCTCGGGGAGCAGTACTTC
>TRBJ2-1|17|TRBV28|TRBD2|few
CASSLISSGRAHNEQFF
TGTGCCAGCAGTTTAATCTCTAGCGGGAGGGCTCACAATGAGCAGTTCTTC
>TRBJ1-5|14|TRBV27|-|-
CASSPDSFNQPQHF
TGTGCCAGCAGCCCGGACAGCTTCAATCAGCCCCAGCATTTT
>TRBJ1-3|14|TRBV2|-|-
CASSTGFSGNTIYF
TGTGCCAGCAGTACAGGCTTCTCTGGAAACACCATATATTTT
>TRBJ1-5|14|TRBV13|TRBD1|-
CASSLGGGSQPQHF
TGTGCCAGCAGCTTAGGAGGGGGCTCTCAGCCCCAGCATTTT
>TRBJ2-7|15|TRBV15|-|-
CATSRGSATSYEQYF
TGTGCCACCAGCAGAGGTTCGGCTACCTCCTACGAGCAGTACTTC
>TRBJ2-2|17|TRBV10-3|-|few
CAIRDTVGNSNTGELFF
TGTGCCATCAGGGATACTGTGGGGAATTCGAACACCGGGGAGCTGTTTTTT
>TRBJ2-5|15|TRBV29-1|TRBD2|-
CSVVAGGRAGETQYF
TGCAGCGTTGTCGCGGGTGGGAGGGCCGGAGAGACCCAGTACTTC
>TRBJ2-6|18|TRBV10-1|-|-
CASSESGQGSSGANVLTF
TGCGCCAGCAGTGAGTCTGGCCAGGGGAGCTCTGGGGCCAACGTCCTGACTTTC
>TRBJ1-2|14|TRBV25-1|-|once
CASSEYWANYGYTF
TGTGCCAGCAGTGAATATTGGGCAAACTATGGCTACACCTTC
>TRBJ1-3|15|TRBV9|-|-
CASTPDSSSGNTIYF
TGTGCCAGCACCCCGGACAGTAGCTCTGGAAACACCATATATTTT
>TRBJ2-1|13|TRBV9|-|-
CASSVGATEEQFF
TGTGCCAGCAGCGTAGGTGCCACTGAAGAGCAGTTCTTC
>TRBJ2-3|16|TRBV7-8|TRBD2|-
CASSAPGLAGRDTQYF
TGTGCCAGCAGCGCGCCGGGACTAGCGGGACGTGATACGCAGTATTTT
>TRBJ1-5|13|TRBV7-2|-|-
CATGQNSNQPQHF
TGTGCCACCGGGCAGAATAGCAATCAGCCCCAGCATTTT
>TRBJ1-5|13|TRBV27|-|few
CASRRWENQPQHF
TGTGCCAGCAGACGATGGGAAAATCAGCCCCAGCATTTT